The 15 T cell receptor beta chains presented below share a single source sample, sequenced in a study of blood T cell repertoires in COVID-19. The repertoire was sequenced with immunoSEQ multiplex PCR; TCRdb's copy has only in-frame clones and lacks some. This sample carries approximately 120,000 clones, approximately 80% of them seen once, and the ten largest clones take 10%. Sequencing input: peripheral blood. The receptors stem from a human donor in a cohort sampled during active COVID-19.

The V gene is TRBV6-5, the J gene TRBJ1-5; 8 positions match TRBD1. V was pared by 4 bases and J by 2 bases, with 4 bases of the junction left unmatched. The CDR3 contains 15 residues. Germline V CDR1 and CDR2: MNHEY, SVGAGI. The CDR3 region has the DNA TGTGCCAGCAGTTCACAGGGGGTGGGCAATCAGCCCCAGCATTTT. Protein: CASSSQGVGNQPQHF.

This sequence joins TRBV19 and TRBJ1-4; 8 bases agree with TRBD1. The CDR3 sequence is 14 residues long. Germline V gives CDR1 LNHDA, CDR2 SQIVND (reference sequence). V shed 4 bases, J shed 5 bases, and the junction held 3 bases outside the gene matches. The CDR3 loop is CASSSRGPNEKLFF. The CDR3 DNA sequence: TGTGCCAGTAGTAGCAGGGGGCCGAATGAAAAACTGTTTTTT.

The rearrangement joins TRBV7-9 to TRBJ2-2; unclear D gene. The CDR3 length is 14 residues. V lost 1 base to trimming and J lost 4 bases, with 7 bases between them. Per germline, CDR1 SEHNR and CDR2 FQNEAQ (reference sequence). The DNA for the CDR3 is TGTGCCAGCAGCTTAGGTCCCTCCACCGGGGAGCTGTTTTTT. Its translation: CASSLGPSTGELFF.

The J gene is TRBJ1-2, the V gene TRBV25-1, with 7 bases lining up with TRBD1. The CDR3 contains 11 residues. Germline V CDR1 and CDR2: MGHDK, SYGVNS. Trimming removed 8 bases from V and 9 bases from J; junction bases left unmatched: 6. CDR3 in DNA: TGTGCCAGCGCCAACAGGGGTAGCTACACCTTC. Residues: CASANRGSYTF.

The rearrangement joins TRBV6-5 to TRBJ1-2, with D perhaps matching TRBD1 (6 bases). The CDR3 has 16 residues. The V end lost 0 bases, the J end lost 4 bases, and 15 bases lay between the germline ends. Germline V gives CDR1 MNHEY, CDR2 SVGAGI. The CDR3 reads CASSYSTGQSAYGYTF. In DNA, the CDR3 is TGTGCCAGCAGTTACTCGACCGGACAGTCCGCCTATGGCTACACCTTC.

The chain joins TRBV6-1 to TRBJ2-7; 9 nucleotides agree with TRBD1. V lost 4 bases, J lost 0 bases, and 13 bases stayed unmatched. CDR3 length: 18 amino acids. Germline V lookup: CDR1 MNHNS, CDR2 SASEGT. CDR3 in amino acids: CASSAMLAGTGNSYEQYF. CDR3 nucleotide sequence: TGTGCCAGCAGTGCGATGCTTGCCGGGACAGGGAACTCCTACGAGCAGTACTTC.

This chain connects TRBV3-1 (or the pseudogene TRBV3-2) to TRBJ2-1; 8 bases line up with TRBD2. CDR1 is LGHDT and CDR2 is YNNKEL in the germline V gene (reference sequence). After removal of 3 bases from V and 3 bases from J, the junction contained 13 bases not matched to a gene. This CDR3 has 18 residues. The CDR3 DNA is TGTGCCAGCAGCCAGCTCACGGGGGGGCTAAGGGGCTACAATGAGCAGTTCTTC. Residues: CASSQLTGGLRGYNEQFF.

The chain links TRBV11-2 to TRBJ2-7, with 7 bases matching TRBD2. The CDR3 extends over 15 amino acids. From germline, CDR1 is SGHAT and CDR2 FQNNGV. J lost 3 bases, V lost 5 bases, and 10 bases had no gene match. CDR3 sequence reads: CASSEARGSFYEQYF. Written as DNA, the CDR3 is TGTGCCAGCAGCGAAGCTCGCGGGAGTTTCTACGAGCAGTACTTC. Variable domain in full (rest from reference TRBV11-2 and TRBJ2-7): EAGVAQSPRYKIIEKRQSVAFWCNPISGHATLYWYQQILGQGPKLLIQFQNNGVVDDSQLPKDRFSAERLKGVDSTLKIQPAKLEDSAVYLCASSEARGSFYEQYFGPGTRLTVT.

V gene TRBV7-6 combines with J gene TRBJ2-7; 9 bases line up with TRBD1. The germline V gene encodes CDR1 SGHVS and CDR2 FNYEAQ. J gave up 3 bases and V 5 bases, and 14 bases lay outside the gene matches. This CDR3 comprises 17 residues. CDR3 amino acids: CASSTGLPGQGHYEQYF. The CDR3 DNA reads TGTGCCAGCAGCACAGGTCTTCCGGGACAGGGACACTACGAGCAGTACTTC.

The chain carries TRBV5-1 and TRBJ1-6; D not resolved. Germline lookup yields CDR1 SGHRS and CDR2 YFSETQ. Trimming removed 1 base at V and 10 bases at J, with 9 bases between. The CDR3 sequence is 13 residues long. This CDR3 reads CASSLTGRSPLHF. Written as DNA, the CDR3 is TGCGCCAGCAGCTTGACCGGGAGATCACCCCTCCACTTT. Filled out from reference TRBV5-1 and TRBJ1-6, the complete variable domain reads KAGVTQTPRYLIKTRGQQVTLSCSPISGHRSVSWYQQTPGQGLQFLFEYFSETQRNKGNFPGRFSGRQFSNSRSEMNVSTLELGDSALYLCASSLTGRSPLHFGNGTRLTVT.

This clone was counted between two and nine times. The chain is built from TRBV29-1 and TRBJ2-7; tentative D call: TRBD2 (5 bases). V lost 6 bases, J lost 3 bases, and 15 bases lay in between. From germline, CDR1 is SQVTM and CDR2 ANQGSEA. This CDR3 region has 13 residues. The CDR3 coding sequence is TGCAGCGTGGCTAGCTCTCGGCTCTACGAGCAGTACTTC. Its protein is CSVASSRLYEQYF.

The chain is built from TRBV6-1 and TRBJ2-7; D is possibly TRBD2 (6 bases). Germline CDR1 and CDR2: MNHNS and SASEGT. V lost 2 bases, J lost 1 base, and 12 bases lay in between. The CDR3 length is 15 residues. This chain's CDR3 is CASSERGLSSYEQYF. The CDR3 bases are TGTGCCAGCAGTGAAAGGGGACTGTCGTCCTACGAGCAGTACTTC.

This clone was seen a few times. The rearrangement links TRBV7-2 to TRBJ2-7, with 12 bases that match TRBD1. In germline, CDR1 is SGHTA, CDR2 FQGNSA. J was trimmed by 2 bases and V by 6 bases; bases with no gene match: 2. CDR3 length: 14 amino acids. CDR3 sequence reads: CASRRDRGPYEQYF. CDR3 coding DNA: TGTGCCAGCAGACGGGACAGGGGGCCCTACGAGCAGTACTTC.

V and J are TRBV27 and TRBJ2-7; D not certain. V gave up 8 bases and J gave up 5 bases, with 10 bases separating them. The CDR3 has 11 amino acids. Germline loops: CDR1 MNHEY, CDR2 SMNVEV (reference sequence). The CDR3 sequence: CASPPGDEQYF. The CDR3 DNA reads as TGTGCCAGCCCGCCAGGCGACGAGCAGTACTTC.

V usage is TRBV19 and J usage is TRBJ2-1; a weak D match, TRBD2 (6 bases). Trimming took off 6 bases at V and 7 bases at J, with 16 bases between the two ends. This CDR3 comprises 14 residues. Germline V gene lookup returns CDR1 LNHDA and CDR2 SQIVND (reference sequence). The CDR3 sequence: CASSGSQHTNEQFF. Here the CDR3 DNA reads TGTGCCAGTAGCGGGAGTCAGCATACGAATGAGCAGTTCTTC.